These T cell receptor beta chains were read from a single sample in a study of blood T cell repertoires in COVID-19. TCRdb keeps only in-frame clones here, not all; method: immunoSEQ multiplex PCR. The sample yields over 200,000 clones, about 85% seen once. The sequenced material came from peripheral blood. Source of these receptors: a woman of 80 years or more with acute or convalescent COVID-19. The CDR3 runs from the conserved cysteine through the conserved F or W. D genes are given only for firm matches. The size field is filled for only some rows; it gives once, few, many or a size class.

D gene	clone size	CDR3 length	V gene	J gene	CDR3 DNA	CDR3 protein
TRBD2	few	16	TRBV14	TRBJ2-7	TGTGCCAGCAGCCTACCGGGACTAGCGGCTTCCTACGAGCAGTACTTC	CASSLPGLAASYEQYF
TRBD1	many	13	TRBV12-3/TRBV12-4	TRBJ2-1	TGTGCCAGCAGTCCGAAACAGGGGTCGAGGCAGTTCTTC	CASSPKQGSRQFF
TRBD1	NA	13	TRBV12-3/TRBV12-4	TRBJ1-4	TGTGCCAGCAGGCGACAGGGGTGGGAAAAACTGTTTTTT	CASRRQGWEKLFF
NA	NA	14	TRBV29-1	TRBJ2-7	TGCAGCGTGGTAATGGCGGCGGACTCCTACGAGCAGTACTTC	CSVVMAADSYEQYF
NA	NA	14	TRBV6-6	TRBJ1-5	TGTGCCAGCAGGGGAGGGGGTGGCAATCAGCCCCAGCATTTT	CASRGGGGNQPQHF
TRBD1	NA	19	TRBV24-1	TRBJ1-2	TGTGCCACCAGTGGGGGTGGTTCACAGGGGGCGCCTCCCAACTATGGCTACACCTTC	CATSGGGSQGAPPNYGYTF
NA	NA	15	TRBV3-1/TRBV3-2	TRBJ2-5	TGTGCCAGCAGCCAAGATAGGGAGGCCGTTAAGGCCCAGTACTTC	CASSQDREAVKAQYF
NA	NA	13	TRBV5-1	TRBJ2-7	TGCGCCAGCAGCTTTGAGAGCTCCTACGAGCAGTACTTC	CASSFESSYEQYF
TRBD1	few	13	TRBV19	TRBJ1-2	TGTGCCAGTAGTATGGGACAGAACTATGGCTACACCTTC	CASSMGQNYGYTF
TRBD1	NA	15	TRBV5-1	TRBJ1-4	TGCGCCAGCAGCTTTGGGACAGGGCGGCGTGAAAAACTGTTTTTT	CASSFGTGRREKLFF
NA	NA	14	TRBV27	TRBJ2-7	TGTGCCAGCAGTTTAGTGGGACTGACGTACGAGCAGTACTTC	CASSLVGLTYEQYF
NA	NA	16	TRBV18	TRBJ1-1	TGTGCCAGCTCCCCGTCTGAGGGTGGGTGGGGCACTGAAGCTTTCTTT	CASSPSEGGWGTEAFF
NA	NA	14	TRBV20-1	TRBJ1-1	TGCAGTGCTAGTTATACAGGGTTGGGGACTGAAGCTTTCTTT	CSASYTGLGTEAFF
TRBD2	NA	16	TRBV11-2	TRBJ2-7	TGTGCCAGCAGCTTTCGGACGGGAGGGCCTCCCTACGAGCAGTACTTC	CASSFRTGGPPYEQYF
TRBD1	NA	14	TRBV6-6	TRBJ1-5	TGTGCCAGCAGCCGGGACAGTTTGAATCAGCCCCAGCATTTT	CASSRDSLNQPQHF
NA	NA	14	TRBV2	TRBJ2-7	TGTGCCAGCAGTGAAAGGGGTTTCTTCTACGAGCAGTACTTC	CASSERGFFYEQYF
TRBD1	NA	19	TRBV19	TRBJ1-1	TGTGCCAGTAGCGTGGACTTTGCCGGGACAGGGACTTGGGCAGGTGGAGCTTTCTTT	CASSVDFAGTGTWAGGAFF
NA	NA	12	TRBV14	TRBJ1-3	TGTGCCAGCAGCCAAGTAGGAAACACCATATATTTT	CASSQVGNTIYF
NA	NA	14	TRBV9	TRBJ1-3	TGTGCCAGCAGCGTAGTAGGAGGTGGAAACACCATATATTTT	CASSVVGGGNTIYF
NA	NA	15	TRBV3-1/TRBV3-2	TRBJ1-5	TGTGCCAGCAGCCCTACAGGTTATAGCAATCAGCCCCAGCATTTT	CASSPTGYSNQPQHF
TRBD1	NA	14	TRBV19	TRBJ2-7	TGTGCCAGTAGTACTCCAGGGGGCGTCTACGAGCAGTACTTC	CASSTPGGVYEQYF
TRBD1	NA	13	TRBV11-2	TRBJ2-7	TGTGCCAGCATCGGGACAGGGGTTGACGAGCAGTACTTC	CASIGTGVDEQYF
NA	NA	16	TRBV3-1/TRBV3-2	TRBJ2-1	TGTGCCAGCAGCCATACTACAGGTCAGGGCTACAATGAGCAGTTCTTC	CASSHTTGQGYNEQFF
TRBD1	NA	15	TRBV27	TRBJ2-3	TGTGCCAGCAGTCCGTCGACAGGGACCACAGATACGCAGTATTTT	CASSPSTGTTDTQYF
TRBD2	NA	16	TRBV5-1	TRBJ2-7	TGCGCCAGCAGCTCCTCCGGGACTAGCACTTCATACGAGCAGTACTTC	CASSSSGTSTSYEQYF
NA	NA	12	TRBV28	TRBJ2-5	TGTGCCAGTAGGGCGGGCGGGGAGACCCAGTACTTC	CASRAGGETQYF
TRBD1	NA	13	TRBV5-4	TRBJ1-5	TGTGCCAGCAGCTTGGAGGGGGCATCGGCCCAGCATTTT	CASSLEGASAQHF
NA	NA	15	TRBV6-5	TRBJ2-7	TGTGCCAGCAGGGCGGGGACAGCTATCTCCTACGAGCAGTACTTC	CASRAGTAISYEQYF
NA	NA	14	TRBV5-1	TRBJ1-4	TGCGCCAGCAGCTTGCAGGGAACTAATGAAAAACTGTTTTTT	CASSLQGTNEKLFF
NA	few	14	TRBV11-2	TRBJ1-6	TGTGCCAGCAGCTTAAACAGGGCTGGTTCACCCCTCCACTTT	CASSLNRAGSPLHF
NA	once	15	TRBV4-1	TRBJ2-1	TGCGCCAGCAGCCAGATGAGGACAGTCTACAATGAGCAGTTCTTC	CASSQMRTVYNEQFF
TRBD2	NA	16	TRBV6-1	TRBJ2-3	TGTGCCAGCAGTGAAGGGGCGGTAGCGGGAGGGGATACGCAGTATTTT	CASSEGAVAGGDTQYF
NA	NA	16	TRBV30	TRBJ1-1	TGTGCCTGGACCGGGGGGGCGTACGGCGGCACTGATGAAGCTTTCTTT	CAWTGGAYGGTDEAFF
NA	NA	14	TRBV3-1/TRBV3-2	TRBJ2-5	TGTGCCAGCAGCCAAGTGGGGGCTCGGGAGACCCAGTACTTC	CASSQVGARETQYF
NA	NA	15	TRBV7-8	TRBJ1-5	TGTGCCAGCAGTCGGGCCGGCGGGTTCATAGGCCCCCAGCATTTT	CASSRAGGFIGPQHF
TRBD1	NA	15	TRBV6-1	TRBJ1-5	TGTGCCAGCAGTGAGCCGGGACAGCAAAATCAGCCCCAGCATTTT	CASSEPGQQNQPQHF
NA	NA	14	TRBV5-1	TRBJ1-2	TGCGCCAGCAGCTTGGCTTCTTCGAACTATGGCTACACCTTC	CASSLASSNYGYTF
TRBD1	NA	16	TRBV4-1	TRBJ2-3	TGCGCCAGCAGCCAAGGTGGGACCAGGGGGCAAGATACGCAGTATTTT	CASSQGGTRGQDTQYF
NA	once	12	TRBV27	TRBJ1-4	TGTGCCAGCAGTTTGCCTAAGGGGAAACTGTTTTTT	CASSLPKGKLFF
TRBD1	NA	15	TRBV2	TRBJ1-2	TGTGCCAGCAGTGAGACCGGGACAGGGAACTATGGCTACACCTTC	CASSETGTGNYGYTF
TRBD1	NA	13	TRBV19	TRBJ2-7	TGTGCCAGTAGGGGACAGGGGGCACACGAGCAGTACTTC	CASRGQGAHEQYF
NA	NA	14	TRBV5-6	TRBJ1-2	TGTGCCAGCAGCTTCGGCAGGGAACGGTATGGCTACACCTTC	CASSFGRERYGYTF
NA	NA	15	TRBV9	TRBJ1-1	TGTGCCAGCAGCGTAGCTGGTCTAATGAACACTGAAGCTTTCTTT	CASSVAGLMNTEAFF